Presented here are 27 T cell receptor beta chains from one specimen sequenced in a study of regulatory and conventional T cells in breast cancer (dated by TCRdb to the mid-2010s). Library method: PCR. Sequencing relied on an Illumina MiSeq. TCRdb's own reprocessing of the public reads used fastp at Q25 and MiXCR and kept productive beta chains. For every CDR3 protein sequence, its rows merge into one entry that carries the most common genes and DNA. In this sample the table shows approximately 9,500 distinct CDR3 sequences, around a third of which occur a single time. Roughly 6.1% of the sample belongs to the ten largest clones. Sequencing was performed on conventional T cells from blood. These receptors came from a male donor in good health.

On this clonotype itself: One base away lies a much larger clone, so this may be a sequencing read error. The CDR3 carries no conserved terminal phenylalanine or tryptophan, so it likely arises from a read error. The genes are TRBV5-6 and TRBJ1-6, with D unresolved. Trimming removed 1 base from V and 7 bases from J, with 6 bases in between. CDR1 SGHDT and CDR2 YYEEEE come from the germline V gene. The CDR3 runs to 13 residues. This CDR3 is CASSLSGNSPLHS. The CDR3 nucleotides read TGTGCCAGCAGCTTGAGCGGGAATTCACCCCTCCACTCT.

The chain joins TRBV6-2 or TRBV6-3 to TRBJ2-1; D ambiguous. The CDR3 spans 15 residues. From germline, CDR1 is MNHEY and CDR2 SVGEGT. V shed 5 bases and J shed 0 bases, with 11 bases lying between them. The CDR3 spells CASSRLGFSYNEQFF. In DNA, the CDR3 is TGTGCCAGCAGTCGTTTGGGGTTCTCCTACAATGAGCAGTTCTTC.

The V and J genes are TRBV14 and TRBJ2-7; D is unresolved. This CDR3 contains 13 residues. CDR1 is SGHDN and CDR2 is FVKESK in the germline V gene. V lost 0 bases and J lost 4, with 7 bases in between. Written as DNA, the CDR3 is TGTGCCAGCAGCCAAGACCTTCTATACGAGCAGTACTTC. The encoded protein is CASSQDLLYEQYF. Based on the CDR3 plus reference TRBV14 and TRBJ2-7, the full variable domain is EAGVTQFPSHSVIEKGQTVTLRCDPISGHDNLYWYRRVMGKEIKFLLHFVKESKQDESGMPNNRFLAERTGGTYSTLKVQPAELEDSGVYFCASSQDLLYEQYFGPGTRLTVT.

V usage is TRBV30 and J usage is TRBJ1-1; TRBD1 might be the D (6 bases). Between the trimmed V and J ends, which lost 5 bases and 10 bases, there was a span of 17 bases. The CDR3 has 12 residues. Germline CDR1 and CDR2: GTSNPN and SVGIG (reference sequence). CDR3 sequence: CAWDSGGFPAFF. DNA of the CDR3: TGTGCCTGGGATAGTGGGGGCTTCCCAGCTTTCTTT.

By share, this clonotype ranks as large. CDR3 in DNA: TGTGCCAGCAGTCCCCGGACAGGCGAAGGTTCACCCCTCCACTTT. This gives the protein CASSPRTGEGSPLHF. V and J are TRBV12-3 or TRBV12-4 and TRBJ1-6, with 7 bases identical to TRBD1. This CDR3 spans 15 amino acids. V shed 5 bases, J shed 9 bases, and the junction held 10 bases outside the gene matches.

This clonotype was seen more than once but under ten times. Just one base apart from a much larger clone, this may be a read error. The chain has TRBV19 and TRBJ2-4, with D perhaps matching TRBD2 (5 bases). V lost 7 bases to trimming and J lost 3 bases, with 19 bases between them. CDR1 LNHDA and CDR2 SQIVND come from the germline V gene (reference sequence). The CDR3 runs to 16 residues. Written as DNA, the CDR3 is TGTGCCAGTACCCACGGGGAGAGTGCCTACAAAAACATTCAGTACTTC. Its translation: CASTHGESAYKNIQYF.

This sequence joins TRBV6-6 and TRBJ2-5, with 7 bases fitting TRBD1. CDR1 is MNHNY, CDR2 SVGAGI, per germline (reference sequence). The V gene end was trimmed by 5 bases and the J gene end by 4 bases; junction bases not matched to a gene: 10. The CDR3 is made up of 15 amino acids. CDR3 nucleotides: TGTGCCAGCAGTACAACACAGGGGAAGGGAGAGACCCAGTACTTC. Its translation is CASSTTQGKGETQYF.

DNA for the CDR3: TGTGCCAGCAGCCCCCGTTTCGGCCTCGGACAGGGGATGATGAACACTGAAGCTTTCTTT. Translation gives CASSPRFGLGQGMMNTEAFF. The J gene is TRBJ1-1, the V gene TRBV14; 9 bases map to TRBD1. Germline CDR1 SGHDN, CDR2 FVKESK. This CDR3 is built from 20 residues. J was trimmed by 0 bases and V by 4 bases; bases with no gene match: 18.

In its sample, this clonotype was seen a few times. J is TRBJ1-6 and V is TRBV7-9, with D tentatively TRBD1 (5 bases). Germline values: CDR1 SEHNR, CDR2 FQNEAQ (reference sequence). CDR3 size: 17 residues. Trimming took 0 bases from V and 7 from J, leaving 16 bases between them. This CDR3 is CASSLAQGHSVNSPLHF. CDR3 DNA: TGTGCCAGCAGCTTAGCCCAAGGACACAGCGTCAATTCACCCCTCCACTTT.

This clonotype was seen a handful of times. This chain connects TRBV7-2 to TRBJ1-3; a weak D match, TRBD1 (6 bases). Germline loops: CDR1 SGHTA, CDR2 FQGNSA. This CDR3 spans 16 amino acids. The V gene lost 1 base and the J gene lost 4 bases, with 14 bases spanning the gap. Here the CDR3 DNA reads TGTGCCAGCAGCTTAGGCCCTAGGGGGATGGGAAACACCATATATTTT. Translated: CASSLGPRGMGNTIYF. The whole variable domain, remainder taken from reference TRBV7-2 and TRBJ1-3, is GAGVSQSPSNKVTEKGKDVELRCDPISGHTALYWYRQSLGQGLEFLIYFQGNSAPDKSGLPSDRFSAERTGGSVSTLTIQRTQQEDSAVYLCASSLGPRGMGNTIYFGEGSWLTVV.

The chain employs TRBV7-3 and TRBJ2-1; 7 nucleotides agree with TRBD1. CDR3 size: 13 residues. Germline CDR1 is SGHTA and CDR2 is FQGTGA. Trimming removed 2 bases from V and 5 bases from J; junction bases left unmatched: 0. CDR3 protein: CASSLDRDNEQFF. The CDR3, as DNA: TGTGCCAGCAGCTTAGACAGGGACAATGAGCAGTTCTTC.

This chain joins TRBV19 and TRBJ1-4, with D maybe TRBD1 (6 bases). Trimming left V 1 base short and J 5 bases short, with 11 bases between. The CDR3 loop spans 15 amino acids. Germline assignment: CDR1 LNHDA and CDR2 SQIVND (reference sequence). CDR3 DNA: TGTGCCAGTAGTATAGGGGACACTCGGAATGAAAAACTGTTTTTT. Its protein product is CASSIGDTRNEKLFF.

This clonotype is medium-sized (0.01 to 0.1%) in the sample. The V gene is TRBV29-1, the J gene TRBJ1-2; 7 bases are shared with TRBD1. The CDR3 runs 13 residues. From germline, CDR1 is SQVTM and CDR2 ANQGSEA. With 7 bases clipped from V and 0 bases from J, the junction kept 5 bases outside the gene matches. As DNA, the CDR3 is TGCAGCGGGGGGGACAGATCTAACTATGGCTACACCTTC. Protein sequence: CSGGDRSNYGYTF.

Here the CDR3 DNA reads TGTGCCAGCAGCCCCCGAGGACAGGGGCAAAAACTGTTTTTT. Its protein is CASSPRGQGQKLFF. The rearrangement uses TRBV7-9 and TRBJ1-4, with TRBD1 identical over 9 bases. J lost 9 bases, V lost 5 bases, and 7 bases had no gene match. The germline V gene has CDR1 SEHNR and CDR2 FQNEAQ (reference sequence). The CDR3 covers 14 residues.

V usage is TRBV7-9 and J usage is TRBJ1-1, with D possibly being TRBD1 (5 bases). Germline lookup yields CDR1 SEHNR and CDR2 FQNEAQ (reference sequence). Between the trimmed V and J ends, which lost 2 bases and 4 bases, there was a span of 14 bases. The CDR3 is made up of 15 amino acids. The CDR3 DNA follows: TGTGCCAGCAGCTTAATGGGGCAGGGTATCACTGAAGCTTTCTTT. Its protein product is CASSLMGQGITEAFF. Variable domain in full (rest from reference TRBV7-9 and TRBJ1-1): DTGVSQNPRHKITKRGQNVTFRCDPISEHNRLYWYRQTLGQGPEFLTYFQNEAQLEKSRLLSDRFSAERPKGSFSTLEIQRTEQGDSAMYLCASSLMGQGITEAFFGQGTRLTVV.

In the case of this clonotype: Being one base from a much bigger clone, this may be a read error. The rearrangement links TRBV12-3 or TRBV12-4 to TRBJ1-6, with unresolved D. V was cut by 4 bases and J by 5 bases, with 12 bases left in between. CDR3 length: 15 amino acids. CDR3 sequence (DNA): TGTGCCAGCAGTTCGTTAAGGACCAATAATTCACCCCTCCACTTT. Translating gives CASSSLRTNNSPLHF.

The V call is TRBV11-2, the J call TRBJ2-6; D ambiguous. The CDR3 has 13 amino acids. V was clipped by 5 bases and J by 1 base, with 3 bases between them. Germline V lookup: CDR1 SGHAT, CDR2 FQNNGV. CDR3 nucleotide sequence: TGTGCCAGCAGCCGTTCTGGGGCCAACGTCCTGACTTTC. Translating gives CASSRSGANVLTF.

V gene TRBV7-2 combines with J gene TRBJ2-7; the D gene is possibly TRBD1 (7 bases). V was clipped by 0 bases and J by 6 bases, with 12 bases between them. CDR3 length: 14 residues. In germline, CDR1 is SGHTA, CDR2 FQGNSA. CDR3 nucleotides: TGTGCCAGCAGCTTAGCGGGGGGACAGTTCGAGCAGTACTTC. It encodes CASSLAGGQFEQYF.

The gene calls are TRBV7-2 and TRBJ2-3; D gene uncertain. Germline V gives CDR1 SGHTA, CDR2 FQGNSA. The CDR3 consists of 11 residues. Trimming shortened V by 2 bases and J by 5 bases, and 2 bases separated the two germline ends. CDR3 sequence: CASSLIDTQYF. In DNA, the CDR3 is TGTGCCAGCAGCTTAATAGATACGCAGTATTTT.

A few counts support this clonotype. This chain joins TRBV7-2 and TRBJ1-2; TRBD1 agrees at 7 bases. The V gene's germline CDR1 is SGHTA and CDR2 FQGNSA. V lost 3 bases, J lost 8 bases, and 9 bases stayed unmatched. The CDR3 is made up of 14 amino acids. This CDR3 reads CASSFQTGARGYTF. The CDR3 nucleotides read TGTGCCAGCAGCTTCCAAACAGGGGCGCGGGGCTACACCTTC.

This clonotype ranks as medium-sized. J is TRBJ1-5 and V is TRBV6-6; D is unresolved. CDR3 length: 16 residues. The V end was cut by 2 bases, the J end by 6 bases, with 17 bases between. CDR1 MNHNY and CDR2 SVGAGI come from the germline V gene (reference sequence). The DNA of the CDR3 is TGTGCCAGCAGTTACGGGTTGGGCAGAACGATTCAGCCCCAGCATTTT. It specifies CASSYGLGRTIQPQHF.

This chain links TRBV12-3 or TRBV12-4 with TRBJ2-3, with 7 bases fitting TRBD2. V lost 4 bases, J lost 2 bases, and 15 bases stayed unmatched. The CDR3 spans 18 residues. The DNA of the CDR3 is TGTGCCAGCAGTTCGGCGTTGGGCGCGGGGGAGCCCACAGATACGCAGTATTTT. This codes for CASSSALGAGEPTDTQYF.

This clonotype has a handful of counts. V gene TRBV7-3 combines with J gene TRBJ2-3; D may match TRBD1 or TRBD2 (5 bases each). The CDR3 contains 13 residues. With 5 bases removed from V and 4 bases from J, the gap between germline ends came to 10 bases. Germline CDR1 SGHTA, CDR2 FQGTGA. CDR3 amino acids: CASSPQGADTQYF. CDR3 DNA: TGTGCCAGCAGCCCTCAGGGAGCAGATACGCAGTATTTT.

V gene TRBV7-2 combines with J gene TRBJ2-3; 7 nucleotides align to TRBD1. Trimming cost V 5 bases and J 2 bases; bases outside gene matches: 4. Germline assignment: CDR1 SGHTA and CDR2 FQGNSA. The CDR3 runs 14 residues. As DNA, the CDR3 is TGTGCCAGCAGCCGGGACAGTAACACAGATACGCAGTATTTT. Translated: CASSRDSNTDTQYF. Full variable domain (remainder filled in from reference TRBV7-2 and TRBJ2-3): GAGVSQSPSNKVTEKGKDVELRCDPISGHTALYWYRQSLGQGLEFLIYFQGNSAPDKSGLPSDRFSAERTGGSVSTLTIQRTQQEDSAVYLCASSRDSNTDTQYFGPGTRLTVL.

The chain uses TRBV18 and TRBJ2-2, with D unresolved. The V end lost 8 bases, the J end lost 1 base, and 8 bases lay between the germline ends. The CDR3 is made up of 13 amino acids. The V gene's germline CDR1 is KGHSH and CDR2 LQKENI. The CDR3 protein is CASPQRNTGELFF. The CDR3 DNA reads TGTGCCAGCCCCCAGAGGAACACCGGGGAGCTGTTTTTT.

In regard to this clonotype: The junction departs from the called germline gene at one end, perhaps through a read error. V gene TRBV3-1 combines with J gene TRBJ1-5; D is ambiguous. Germline CDR1 LGHDT, CDR2 YNNKEL (reference sequence). The CDR3 covers 13 residues. DNA of the CDR3: TGTACCAGCAGCCAAGATCGTGGGCGGCCCCAGCATTTT. Translating gives CTSSQDRGRPQHF. Looking up the rest from reference TRBV3-1 and TRBJ1-5 gives the full variable domain: DTAVSQTPKYLVTQMGNDKSIKCEQNLGHDTMYWYKQDSKKFLKIMFSYNNKELIINETVPNRFSPKSPDKAHLNLHINSLELGDSAVYFCTSSQDRGRPQHFGDGTRLSIL.

The rearrangement links TRBV5-1 to TRBJ1-6; 7 positions agree with TRBD1. Trimming removed 4 bases from V and 5 bases from J; junction bases left unmatched: 6. Germline-derived CDR1 and CDR2 are SGHRS and YFSETQ. The CDR3 has 15 amino acids. In DNA form, the CDR3 reads TGCGCCAGCAGCCAGGGGACAGACAATAATTCACCCCTCCACTTT. Its translation: CASSQGTDNNSPLHF.